What follows are 8 T cell receptor beta chains derived from one specimen sequenced in a study of T cell repertoires in cytomegalovirus infection (dated by TCRdb to the late 2010s). Sequencing instrument: Illumina HiSeq 1500. TCRdb cleaned the public reads at Q25 with fastp, built clones with MiXCR and kept in-frame beta chains. Every CDR3 protein is listed once, alongside the most common genes and DNA of its rows. In this sample the table shows approximately 170,000 distinct CDR3 sequences, about 15% of which occur a single time. The ten largest clones take up about 19% of the sample. Sequencing used CD8+ T cells from PBMCs. These receptors all come from a human donor in good health (CMV status not recorded). Some clones in this sample may be carry-over from other donors' samples.

This chain joins TRBV20-1 and TRBJ1-4, with D possibly matching TRBD1 (5 bases). Per the germline V gene, CDR1 is DFQATT and CDR2 is SNEGSKA (reference sequence). The CDR3 contains 14 residues. With 0 bases removed from V and 8 bases from J, the gap between germline ends came to 13 bases. The CDR3 bases are TGCAGTGCTAGAGATCGGGACTTGGGGGAAAAACTGTTTTTT. Protein: CSARDRDLGEKLFF.

The chain is built from TRBV12-3 or TRBV12-4 and TRBJ2-5; the D gene is possibly TRBD1 (6 bases). The CDR3 is 14 residues long. Trimming removed 6 bases at V and 5 bases at J, with 16 bases between. This chain's CDR3 is CASRLPGQWETQYF. For the CDR3, the DNA is TGTGCCAGCAGGCTCCCGGGACAATGGGAGACCCAGTACTTC.

This clonotype was seen a few times. The CDR3 is CSVRQAGYEKLFF. In DNA, the CDR3 is TGCAGCGTGCGACAGGCGGGCTACGAAAAACTGTTTTTT. The chain carries TRBV29-1 and TRBJ1-4, with a possible D match to TRBD1 (6 bases). Per the germline V gene, CDR1 is SQVTM and CDR2 is ANQGSEA. V was shortened by 6 bases and J by 8 bases, with 16 bases between the two germline ends. CDR3 length: 13 amino acids.

This clonotype has more than one count but fewer than ten. The V and J genes are TRBV6-5 and TRBJ2-1; no reliable D call. V was trimmed by 5 bases and J by 7 bases, leaving 15 bases between them. Germline CDR1 and CDR2: MNHEY and SVGAGI. CDR3 length equals 14 residues. DNA of the CDR3: TGTGCCAGCAGTCAACGGGCCCTTAAGAATGAGCAGTTCTTC. Its protein is CASSQRALKNEQFF.

The gene calls are TRBV11-2 and TRBJ2-1; 12 positions match TRBD2. The J segment lost 4 bases and the V segment lost 5 bases, leaving 9 bases of the junction unmatched. Germline CDR1 is SGHAT and CDR2 is FQNNGV. This CDR3 is 17 amino acids long. CDR3 coding DNA: TGTGCCAGCAGCCCGGGGACTAGCGGGCCTATATACAATGAGCAGTTCTTC. Protein sequence: CASSPGTSGPIYNEQFF. The complete variable domain, with remaining parts taken from reference TRBV11-2 and TRBJ2-1, reads EAGVAQSPRYKIIEKRQSVAFWCNPISGHATLYWYQQILGQGPKLLIQFQNNGVVDDSQLPKDRFSAERLKGVDSTLKIQPAKLEDSAVYLCASSPGTSGPIYNEQFFGPGTRLTVL.

Only a few counts were recorded for this clonotype. The chain couples TRBV11-2 to TRBJ2-1, with D perhaps matching TRBD1 (6 bases). In germline, CDR1 is SGHAT, CDR2 FQNNGV. Trimming shortened V by 6 bases and J by 1 base, and 13 bases separated the two germline ends. The CDR3 length is 15 residues. CDR3 sequence reads: CASRGAESSYNEQFF. The DNA of the CDR3 is TGTGCCAGCAGGGGGGCGGAATCGTCCTACAATGAGCAGTTCTTC.

This clonotype has a handful of counts. The V call is TRBV29-1, the J call TRBJ2-1, with D tentatively TRBD2 (5 bases). Germline V lookup: CDR1 SQVTM, CDR2 ANQGSEA. V was cut by 3 bases and J by 4 bases, with 13 bases left in between. This CDR3 is 14 amino acids long. CDR3 bases: TGCAGCGTTGAGGGTTTAGGAGGTTACAATGAGCAGTTCTTC. It encodes CSVEGLGGYNEQFF.

This clonotype was seen a few times. The chain joins TRBV6-2 or TRBV6-3 to TRBJ2-7; the match to TRBD1 covers 9 bases. Germline V lookup: CDR1 MNHEY, CDR2 SVGEGT. The CDR3 runs to 15 residues. Trimming took 7 bases from V and 2 from J; bases not matched to a gene: 9. The CDR3 DNA reads TGTGCCAGCACCTCCTCGGACAGGGGCCCCTACGAGCAGTACTTC. This translates into CASTSSDRGPYEQYF.